These T cell receptor beta chains were read from a single sample in a study of CD4 T cells in relation to SARS-CoV-2 and coronaviruses. Some clones are missing from TCRdb's copy, which holds only in-frame ones; the method was immunoSEQ multiplex PCR. The sample shows some 29,000 clones, over 75% of them seen only once. These receptors are not linked to any known antigen. The specimen sequenced was CD4+ T cells from PBMCs, cultured in vitro. All receptors come from a human donor in good health. Both conserved end residues are part of each CDR3. A D gene is named only where the DNA matches it firmly. Not all rows give a size; the values are once, few, many and, for expanded clones, a class.

V	J	size	D	CDR3	DNA
TRBV5-8	TRBJ1-6	NA	NA	CASSLWGAGDNSPLHF	TGTGCCAGCAGCTTGTGGGGGGCAGGAGATAATTCACCCCTCCACTTT
TRBV19	TRBJ1-5	few	NA	CASSELYQPQHF	TGTGCCAGTAGTGAGCTTTATCAGCCCCAGCATTTT
TRBV6-4	TRBJ2-7	NA	NA	CASSPDAASYEQYF	TGTGCCAGCAGTCCGGACGCGGCCTCCTACGAGCAGTACTTC
TRBV19	TRBJ2-6	NA	NA	CASSVGGSGANVLTF	TGTGCCAGTAGTGTGGGGGGCTCTGGGGCCAACGTCCTGACTTTC
TRBV25-1	TRBJ1-5	NA	TRBD1	CASRPGGDSIYQPQHF	TGTGCCAGCAGGCCTGGAGGGGACAGCATTTATCAGCCCCAGCATTTT
TRBV24-1	TRBJ2-1	NA	NA	CATSDSRGSNEQFF	TGTGCCACCAGTGATTCTCGGGGTTCGAATGAGCAGTTCTTC
TRBV20-1	TRBJ1-5	NA	NA	CSASMGATDQPQHF	TGCAGTGCTAGTATGGGGGCTACAGATCAGCCCCAGCATTTT
TRBV29-1	TRBJ1-2	NA	NA	CSVGEGLDYGYTF	TGCAGCGTTGGAGAGGGGCTGGACTATGGCTACACCTTC
TRBV4-2	TRBJ2-2	NA	TRBD2	CASSHPRNKRGAGTGELFF	TGTGCCAGCAGCCACCCCAGGAATAAGCGGGGGGCTGGCACCGGGGAGCTGTTTTTT
TRBV10-3	TRBJ2-2	few	TRBD1	CAISEGSGTGNTGELFF	TGTGCCATCAGTGAGGGATCGGGGACAGGGAACACCGGGGAGCTGTTTTTT
TRBV2	TRBJ2-2	NA	NA	CASANTGELFF	TGTGCCAGCGCAAACACCGGGGAGCTGTTTTTT
TRBV7-2	TRBJ2-5	NA	NA	CASSNRGNQETQYF	TGTGCCAGCAGCAATCGGGGGAATCAAGAGACCCAGTACTTC
TRBV6-5	TRBJ2-5	NA	NA	CASKEAGRQETQYF	TGTGCCAGCAAGGAGGCAGGGCGTCAAGAGACCCAGTACTTC
TRBV25-1	TRBJ2-7	NA	TRBD2	CASSVSGVTSGYSYEQYF	TGTGCCAGCAGTGTGAGTGGGGTAACTAGCGGGTACTCCTACGAGCAGTACTTC
TRBV9	TRBJ1-2	once	NA	CASSPSGGGHGYTF	TGTGCCAGCAGCCCCTCCGGGGGGGGGCATGGCTACACCTTC
TRBV10-3	TRBJ2-3	NA	TRBD2	CAISAGTSGRTDTQYF	TGTGCCATCAGTGCCGGGACTAGCGGGAGGACAGATACGCAGTATTTT
TRBV11-2	TRBJ1-1	NA	NA	CASSSWTDEAFF	TGTGCCAGCAGCTCTTGGACGGATGAAGCTTTCTTT
TRBV5-4	TRBJ1-4	NA	NA	CASSSEAGNEKLFF	TGTGCCAGCAGCTCGGAGGCGGGTAATGAAAAACTGTTTTTT
TRBV10-3	TRBJ2-3	NA	NA	CAISGLIGTDTQYF	TGTGCCATCAGTGGACTAATTGGCACAGATACGCAGTATTTT
TRBV12-5	TRBJ2-1	NA	NA	CASGLGIGATSYNEQFF	TGTGCTAGTGGTTTGGGCATAGGGGCGACTTCCTACAATGAGCAGTTCTTC
TRBV11-2	TRBJ1-5	NA	TRBD1	CASSFQGDQPQHF	TGTGCCAGCAGCTTTCAGGGGGATCAGCCCCAGCATTTT
TRBV7-2	TRBJ1-1	NA	NA	CASRNTIDGSSEAFF	TGTGCCAGCAGGAATACGATCGACGGATCAAGTGAAGCTTTCTTT
TRBV2	TRBJ2-1	NA	NA	CASRPRTGSSYNEQFF	TGTGCCAGCAGACCCAGGACTGGGAGCTCCTACAATGAGCAGTTCTTC
TRBV6-1	TRBJ1-6	few	NA	CASSEQGGYNSPLHF	TGTGCCAGCAGTGAACAGGGCGGCTATAATTCACCCCTCCACTTT
TRBV7-2	TRBJ1-4	large	NA	CASSLVGEGNEKLFF	TGTGCCAGCAGCTTAGTGGGTGAGGGAAATGAAAAACTGTTTTTT
TRBV7-7	TRBJ2-2	NA	NA	CASTHGRNTGELFF	TGTGCTAGCACCCATGGGAGGAACACCGGGGAGCTGTTTTTT
TRBV18	TRBJ1-1	NA	TRBD1	CASSPISRGADTEAFF	TGTGCCAGCTCACCCATCTCCAGGGGGGCGGACACTGAAGCTTTCTTT
TRBV12-3/TRBV12-4	TRBJ1-1	NA	NA	CASSGTRLRAFF	TGTGCCAGCAGCGGGACTCGGCTCCGAGCTTTCTTT
TRBV12-3/TRBV12-4	TRBJ1-3	NA	NA	CASSLGSGNTIYF	TGTGCCAGCAGTTTGGGCTCTGGAAACACCATATATTTT
TRBV12-3/TRBV12-4	TRBJ2-2	NA	NA	CASSFGFGGELFF	TGTGCCAGCAGTTTTGGGTTTGGCGGGGAGCTGTTTTTT
TRBV20-1	TRBJ2-3	NA	NA	CSASRQTPIDTQYF	TGCAGTGCTAGTAGGCAGACCCCTATAGATACGCAGTATTTT
TRBV6-5	TRBJ2-7	NA	NA	CASIPGHNSYEQYF	TGTGCCAGCATCCCGGGACACAACTCCTACGAGCAGTACTTC
TRBV4-3	TRBJ1-3	NA	NA	CASSGGNLRDGNTIYF	TGCGCCAGCAGCGGGGGAAACCTCAGAGATGGAAACACCATATATTTT
TRBV5-1	TRBJ2-7	once	TRBD2	CASSPEPGLAGSEQYF	TGCGCCAGCAGCCCCGAACCGGGACTAGCGGGGTCTGAGCAGTACTTC
TRBV12-5	TRBJ2-3	NA	NA	CASAPKWSGNTQSHTDTQYF	TGTGCTAGTGCCCCTAAATGGAGCGGAAATACCCAGTCTCACACAGATACGCAGTATTTT
TRBV6-5	TRBJ2-2	NA	TRBD2	CASSYSGGRGSGELFF	TGTGCCAGCAGTTACTCGGGCGGGAGAGGCTCCGGGGAGCTGTTTTTT
TRBV2	TRBJ2-7	NA	TRBD2	CASRGGLAGDPSYEQYF	TGTGCCAGCAGGGGGGGACTAGCGGGGGACCCCTCCTACGAGCAGTACTTC
TRBV5-1	TRBJ2-5	medium-sized	NA	CASSSHDWQETQYF	TGCGCCAGCAGCTCACATGACTGGCAAGAGACCCAGTACTTC
TRBV21-1	TRBJ1-3	NA	NA	CASSEGQGFSGNTIYF	TGTGCCAGCAGTGAGGGACAGGGCTTTTCTGGAAACACCATATATTTT
TRBV5-1	TRBJ2-5	NA	NA	CASTSIRGAQETQYF	TGCGCCAGCACCTCAATCCGGGGGGCCCAAGAGACCCAGTACTTC
TRBV30	TRBJ1-6	NA	TRBD1	CAWKPGQGFGPLHF	TGTGCCTGGAAACCGGGACAGGGATTCGGTCCCCTCCACTTT
TRBV27	TRBJ2-3	NA	TRBD2	CASSPSSGSPPDTQYF	TGTGCCAGCAGTCCTTCTAGCGGGAGCCCCCCAGATACGCAGTATTTT
TRBV5-1	TRBJ1-6	NA	TRBD1	CASSSSPGQGNSPLHF	TGCGCCAGCAGCTCAAGTCCGGGACAGGGAAATTCACCCCTCCACTTT
TRBV7-2	TRBJ2-4	NA	NA	CASSLESTNQNIQYF	TGTGCCAGCAGCTTAGAGTCTACAAACCAAAACATTCAGTACTTC